This entry lists 25 T cell receptor beta chains sequenced from one sample in a study of PD-L1 blockade in urothelial cancer. Indicated time point: pretreatment peripheral blood. Assay used: immunoSEQ multiplex PCR; TCRdb lists only in-frame clones, some missing. The sample yields 60,000 or so clones, around 81% seen once. The material sequenced was PBMCs, taken around atezolizumab (anti-PD-L1) treatment. These receptors were taken from a man aged 70 or older with urothelial cancer.

The chain is built from TRBV5-5 and TRBJ2-7; D may be TRBD2 (5 bases). Trimming stripped 2 bases from V and 3 bases from J, with 9 bases between. CDR1 is SGHKS, CDR2 YYEKEE, per germline (reference sequence). The CDR3 sequence is 13 residues long. For the CDR3, the DNA is TGTGCCAGCAGCTTAACAGCGGACTACGAGCAGTACTTC. Its protein product is CASSLTADYEQYF. Using reference TRBV5-5 and TRBJ2-7 for the parts outside the CDR3, the full variable domain is DAGVTQSPTHLIKTRGQQVTLRCSPISGHKSVSWYQQVLGQGPQFIFQYYEKEERGRGNFPDRFSARQFPNYSSELNVNALLLGDSALYLCASSLTADYEQYFGPGTRLTVT.

The chain links TRBV10-2 to TRBJ2-3; TRBD1 is a possible D gene (6 bases). CDR3 size: 13 residues. The germline gives CDR1 WSHSY, CDR2 SAAADI. V was pared by 7 bases and J by 1 base, with 9 bases between. CDR3 coding DNA: TGCGCCAGCAAAAGACAGGGCACAGATACGCAGTATTTT. This gives the protein CASKRQGTDTQYF.

V usage is TRBV5-5 and J usage is TRBJ1-4; D not certain. V lost 4 bases, J lost 1 base, and 5 bases lay in between. Germline CDR1 and CDR2: SGHKS and YYEKEE (reference sequence). The CDR3 totals 13 residues. This CDR3 is CASSRGTNEKLFF. The CDR3 DNA sequence: TGTGCCAGCAGCCGCGGAACTAATGAAAAACTGTTTTTT.

This clone was recorded only once. The V and J genes are TRBV7-6 and TRBJ2-7, with unresolved D. The ends were cut back, 0 bases at V and 6 bases at J, with 9 bases in the middle. The CDR3 length is 13 residues. CDR1 and CDR2 from the germline V gene are SGHVS and FNYEAQ. Here the CDR3 reads CASSLALWSEQYF. CDR3 bases: TGTGCCAGCAGCTTAGCCCTTTGGAGCGAGCAGTACTTC.

This chain connects TRBV27 to TRBJ2-7, with D perhaps TRBD2 (6 bases). This CDR3 region has 18 residues. V was pared by 8 bases and J by 0 bases, with 26 bases between. Per germline, CDR1 MNHEY and CDR2 SMNVEV (reference sequence). The DNA of the CDR3 is TGTGCCAGCCGACGACGCCGCGGGGCAGGCCAAATCTCCTACGAGCAGTACTTC. It is translated as CASRRRRGAGQISYEQYF.

The chain has TRBV9 and TRBJ2-1, with TRBD1 as a possible D gene (5 bases). CDR1 SGDLS and CDR2 YYNGEE come from the germline V gene. The CDR3 loop spans 13 amino acids. Trimming removed 5 bases from V and 4 bases from J, with 10 bases in between. The CDR3 DNA reads as TGTGCCAGCAGTCTGACAGCGTACAATGAGCAGTTCTTC. Protein: CASSLTAYNEQFF.

The chain couples TRBV4-2 to TRBJ2-5, with 9 bases matching TRBD2. J gave up 0 bases and V 2 bases, and 4 bases lay outside the gene matches. Germline values: CDR1 LGHNA, CDR2 YNFKEQ. This CDR3 comprises 16 residues. The CDR3 region is CASSQTSGRHQETQYF. The DNA of the CDR3 is TGTGCCAGCAGCCAAACGAGCGGGAGGCACCAAGAGACCCAGTACTTC.

Only one count was recorded for this clone. The chain has TRBV28 and TRBJ2-2, with D possibly TRBD1 on 6 matching bases. V lost 6 bases, J lost 3 bases, and 17 bases lay in between. CDR3 length: 16 amino acids. Germline CDR1 MDHEN, CDR2 SYDVKM. CDR3 in amino acids: CASSTVGGADTGELFF. The CDR3 coding sequence is TGTGCCAGCAGCACAGTAGGGGGAGCGGACACCGGGGAGCTGTTTTTT.

The rearrangement uses TRBV7-9 and TRBJ1-1; D is ambiguous. The CDR3 is 14 amino acids. Trimming took off 1 base at V and 1 base at J, with 7 bases between the two ends. CDR1 and CDR2 (germline): SEHNR, FQNEAQ (reference sequence). In DNA, the CDR3 is TGTGCCAGCAGCTTAGGCCCCAGGAACACTGAAGCTTTCTTT. It encodes CASSLGPRNTEAFF.

The chain is built from TRBV19 and TRBJ1-2; D ambiguous. The V end lost 7 bases, the J end lost 4 bases, and 13 bases lay between the germline ends. Germline V gives CDR1 LNHDA, CDR2 SQIVND (reference sequence). The CDR3 loop spans 13 amino acids. The CDR3 here is CASTLGRSYGYTF. In DNA form, the CDR3 reads TGTGCCAGTACCCTAGGTAGGAGCTATGGCTACACCTTC.

The DNA of the CDR3 is TGTGCCAGCAGCTTGTGGGCGAAGTCTGGAAACACCATATATTTT. It specifies CASSLWAKSGNTIYF. The chain has TRBV5-8 and TRBJ1-3; D is undetermined. The germline V gene encodes CDR1 SGHTS and CDR2 YDEGEE. The CDR3 runs to 15 residues. The V and J ends lost 1 base and 1 base respectively, with 9 bases between them.

This chain joins TRBV15 and TRBJ2-2; a weak D match, TRBD1 (5 bases). Germline assignment: CDR1 LNHNV and CDR2 YYDKDF (reference sequence). Deletions cut 5 bases from V and 5 bases from J, with 9 bases between. The CDR3 is 13 amino acids. In DNA form, the CDR3 reads TGTGCCACCAGCCCAGGGCATACCGGGGAGCTGTTTTTT. It codes for CATSPGHTGELFF.

DNA for the CDR3: TGTGCCAGCAGCCAAGGACGGTCGCGGTCTGTCGAGACCCAGTACTTC. Its protein is CASSQGRSRSVETQYF. The gene calls are TRBV14 and TRBJ2-5; D uncertain. Per the germline V gene, CDR1 is SGHDN and CDR2 is FVKESK. V lost 1 base and J lost 5, with 17 bases in between. The CDR3 covers 16 residues.

The genes are TRBV27 and TRBJ2-7; the match to TRBD1 covers 8 bases. V was clipped by 5 bases and J by 4 bases; unmatched bases: 10. The CDR3 totals 15 residues. CDR1 MNHEY and CDR2 SMNVEV come from the germline V gene (reference sequence). The CDR3 reads CASSPDRADLYEQYF. As DNA, the CDR3 is TGTGCCAGCAGTCCGGACAGGGCCGACCTATACGAGCAGTACTTC.

The chain combines TRBV6-5 with TRBJ2-7, with D possibly TRBD1 on 5 matching bases. The CDR3 extends over 12 amino acids. Germline loops: CDR1 MNHEY, CDR2 SVGAGI. V was trimmed by 4 bases and J by 3 bases, leaving 7 bases between them. The CDR3 bases are TGTGCCAGCAGTTCTGACAGCTACGAGCAGTACTTC. Its translation is CASSSDSYEQYF.

The chain links TRBV7-8 to TRBJ2-1, with D possibly TRBD2 on 6 matching bases. Germline V lookup: CDR1 SGHVS, CDR2 FQNEAQ. Trimming took off 4 bases at V and 6 bases at J, with 22 bases between the two ends. This CDR3 comprises 17 residues. The CDR3 reads CASSSDGRGRSRNEQFF. The CDR3 coding sequence is TGTGCCAGCAGCTCCGACGGGCGGGGACGATCACGCAATGAGCAGTTCTTC. The full variable domain, completed using reference TRBV7-8 and TRBJ2-1, is GAGVSQSPRYKVAKRGQDVALRCDPISGHVSLFWYQQALGQGPEFLTYFQNEAQLDKSGLPSDRFFAERPEGSVSTLKIQRTQQEDSAVYLCASSSDGRGRSRNEQFFGPGTRLTVL.

As concerns this clone: Because the CDR3's place on the DNA is in doubt, the DNA is left out and the CDR3 is given as listed by TCRdb. This rearrangement joins TRBV6-5 to TRBJ2-7; the tabulated D call, TRBD2, remains unverified against the DNA. Including both end residues, the CDR3 is 16 amino acids long. CDR1 is MNHEY and CDR2 is SVGAGI in the germline V gene. CDR3 region: CASSSSGGSLPYEQYF.

The chain is built from TRBV5-1 and TRBJ2-2; TRBD2 is a possible D gene (6 bases). Between the trimmed V and J ends, which lost 5 bases and 6 bases, there was a span of 11 bases. The germline gives CDR1 SGHRS, CDR2 YFSETQ. This CDR3 has 13 amino acids. CDR3: CASRVRDSGELFF. CDR3 sequence (DNA): TGCGCCAGCAGGGTCAGGGACTCCGGGGAGCTGTTTTTT.

CDR3 in DNA: TGTGCCAGCTCCCCGGGTCGGACAAACACCGGGGAGCTGTTTTTT. Translated: CASSPGRTNTGELFF. The rearrangement links TRBV18 to TRBJ2-2; D perhaps matches TRBD1 (5 bases). The CDR3 is 15 amino acids. CDR1 and CDR2 from the germline V gene are KGHSH and LQKENI. Trimming shortened V by 6 bases and J by 2 bases, and 13 bases separated the two germline ends.

The rearrangement uses TRBV18 and TRBJ2-2; TRBD1 matches 7 bases. Germline CDR1 KGHSH, CDR2 LQKENI. The CDR3 is made up of 13 amino acids. J gave up 6 bases and V 5 bases, and 3 bases lay outside the gene matches. The CDR3 is CASSIQGSGELFF. CDR3 DNA: TGTGCCAGCTCAATACAGGGGTCCGGGGAGCTGTTTTTT. The complete variable domain, with remaining parts taken from reference TRBV18 and TRBJ2-2, reads NAGVMQNPRHLVRRRGQEARLRCSPMKGHSHVYWYRQLPEEGLKFMVYLQKENIIDESGMPKERFSAEFPKEGPSILRIQQVVRGDSAAYFCASSIQGSGELFFGEGSRLTVL.

The chain couples TRBV6-6 to TRBJ1-5; D unresolved. This CDR3 region has 13 residues. Trimming stripped 8 bases from V and 6 bases from J, with 14 bases between. Germline V gives CDR1 MNHNY, CDR2 SVGAGI (reference sequence). The CDR3 reads CASRGRPVQPQHF. CDR3 in DNA: TGTGCCAGCCGAGGGAGACCCGTTCAGCCCCAGCATTTT.

The genes are TRBV5-5 and TRBJ2-3; 9 bases line up with TRBD1. J lost 3 bases, V lost 3 bases, and 11 bases had no gene match. Germline CDR1 and CDR2: SGHKS and YYEKEE (reference sequence). The CDR3 has 17 residues. CDR3 in amino acids: CASSSGTGFEGTDTQYF. For the CDR3, the DNA is TGTGCCAGCAGCTCCGGGACAGGGTTTGAGGGGACAGATACGCAGTATTTT.

This rearrangement joins TRBV18 to TRBJ2-3; D might be TRBD2 (5 bases). The length of the CDR3 is 14 residues. V was trimmed by 5 bases and J by 3 bases, leaving 12 bases between them. The germline V gene has CDR1 KGHSH and CDR2 LQKENI. This CDR3 reads CASSTQAGTDTQYF. CDR3 in DNA: TGTGCCAGCTCAACCCAGGCGGGTACAGATACGCAGTATTTT.

The CDR3 protein is CASSDRSGSYEQYF. The CDR3 DNA reads TGCGCCAGCAGTGATCGGTCTGGCTCCTACGAGCAGTACTTC. The rearrangement links TRBV10-2 to TRBJ2-7; D ambiguous. CDR3 length: 14 amino acids. Trimming stripped 3 bases from V and 0 bases from J, with 9 bases between. Germline V gives CDR1 WSHSY, CDR2 SAAADI.

The chain combines TRBV18 with TRBJ1-4, with D unresolved. The ends were cut back, 3 bases at V and 5 bases at J, with 10 bases in the middle. The CDR3 has 14 amino acids. Germline V CDR1 and CDR2: KGHSH, LQKENI. The CDR3, as DNA: TGTGCCAGCTCACCGGCAGGAGGGAATGAAAAACTGTTTTTT. It yields the protein CASSPAGGNEKLFF.